This TCR beta chain stems from a study of T cells after yellow fever vaccination. Study details: Fractions low in cell number were prepared with SMART-Seq v4 Ultra Low Input.

UMIs were added to TCR cDNA along with a universal primer site when it was made by 5'RACE template switching. TCRdb re-analysed the 5' RACE reads in MiXCR, keeping a single row per CDR3 protein. The sample has some 500,000 distinct CDR3 sequences; approximately 15% are singletons. Study conclusions and caveats: From the bulk population, abundant clonotypes could contaminate and appear within FACS-sorted repertoires.

Germline CDR1 is MNHNS and CDR2 is SASEGT. V lost 6 bases and J 4 bases, leaving 10 bases between the germline ends. The CDR3 covers 14 residues. Points on this clonotype: Antigen unknown.

Material: PBMCs, obtained on the day of the yellow fever booster vaccination. This sequence was found in a man aged 30-40 years who received the YFV17D yellow fever vaccine. The V call is TRBV6-1, the J call TRBJ2-6; D may be TRBD1 (6 bases). The CDR3 loop is CASSTGYGANVLTF. For the CDR3, the DNA is TGTGCCAGCAGCACAGGGTACGGGGCCAACGTCCTGACTTTC.